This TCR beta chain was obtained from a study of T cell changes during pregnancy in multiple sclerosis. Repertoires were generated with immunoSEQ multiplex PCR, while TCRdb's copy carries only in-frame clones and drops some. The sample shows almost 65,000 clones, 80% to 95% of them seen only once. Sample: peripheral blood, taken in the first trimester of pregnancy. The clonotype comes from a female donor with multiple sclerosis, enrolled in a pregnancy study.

Here the CDR3 DNA reads TGTGCCACCCGCTTCGCGGGAGGGCTCAATGAGCAGTTCTTC. This encodes CATRFAGGLNEQFF. The V and J genes are TRBV19 and TRBJ2-1; 9 bases fit TRBD2. Germline CDR1 is LNHDA and CDR2 is SQIVND (reference sequence). Germline trimming cut 10 bases from V and 6 bases from J; bases unmatched to any gene: 10. The CDR3 contains 14 residues.